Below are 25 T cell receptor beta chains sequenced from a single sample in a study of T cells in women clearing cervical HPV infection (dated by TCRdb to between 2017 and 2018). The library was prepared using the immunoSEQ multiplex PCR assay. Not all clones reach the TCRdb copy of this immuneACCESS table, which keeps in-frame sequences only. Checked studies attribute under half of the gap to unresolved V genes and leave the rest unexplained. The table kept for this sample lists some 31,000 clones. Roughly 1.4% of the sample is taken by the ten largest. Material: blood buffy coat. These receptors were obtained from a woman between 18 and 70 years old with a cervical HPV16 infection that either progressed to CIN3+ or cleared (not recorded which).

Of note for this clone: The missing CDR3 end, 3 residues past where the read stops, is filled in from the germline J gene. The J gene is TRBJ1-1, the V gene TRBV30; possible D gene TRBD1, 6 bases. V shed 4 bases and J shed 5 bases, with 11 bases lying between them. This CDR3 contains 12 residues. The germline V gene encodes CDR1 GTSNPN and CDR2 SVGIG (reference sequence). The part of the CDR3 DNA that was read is TGTGCCTGGACAGGGGAGGGAACTGAA. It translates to CAWTGEGTE. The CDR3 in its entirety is CAWTGEGTEAFF.

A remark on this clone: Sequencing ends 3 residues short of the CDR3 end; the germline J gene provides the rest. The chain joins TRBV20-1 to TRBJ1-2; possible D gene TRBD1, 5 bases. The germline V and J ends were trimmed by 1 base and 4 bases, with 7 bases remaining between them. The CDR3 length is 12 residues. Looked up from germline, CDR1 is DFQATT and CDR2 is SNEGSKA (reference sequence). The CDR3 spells CSARAGGYGYTF. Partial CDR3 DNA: TGCAGTGCTAGAGCGGGGGGCTATGGC.

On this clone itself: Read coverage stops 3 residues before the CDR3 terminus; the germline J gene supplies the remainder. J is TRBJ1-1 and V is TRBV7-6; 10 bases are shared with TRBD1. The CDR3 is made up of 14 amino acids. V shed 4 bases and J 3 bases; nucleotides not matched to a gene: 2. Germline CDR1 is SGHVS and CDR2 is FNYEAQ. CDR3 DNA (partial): TGTGCCAGCAGCTCGGGACAGGGGCACACTGAA. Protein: CASSSGQGHTE. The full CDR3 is CASSSGQGHTEAFF.

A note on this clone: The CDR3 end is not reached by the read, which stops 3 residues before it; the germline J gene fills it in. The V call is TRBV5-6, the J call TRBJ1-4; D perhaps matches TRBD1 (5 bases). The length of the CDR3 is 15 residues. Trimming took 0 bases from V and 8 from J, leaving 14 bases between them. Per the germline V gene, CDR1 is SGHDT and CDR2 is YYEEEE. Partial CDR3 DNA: TGTGCCAGCAGCTTGGTAGGCCAGGGTTGGGAAAAA. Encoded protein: CASSLVGQGWEK. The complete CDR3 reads CASSLVGQGWEKLFF.

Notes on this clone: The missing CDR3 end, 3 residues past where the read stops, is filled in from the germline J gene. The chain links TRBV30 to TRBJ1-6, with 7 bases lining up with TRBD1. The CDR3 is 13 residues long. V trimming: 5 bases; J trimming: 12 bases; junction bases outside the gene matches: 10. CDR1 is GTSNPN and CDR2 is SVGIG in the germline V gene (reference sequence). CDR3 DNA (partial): TGTGCCTGGGATGACAGGGTTGCAGGACCC. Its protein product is CAWDDRVAGP. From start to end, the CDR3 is CAWDDRVAGPLHF.

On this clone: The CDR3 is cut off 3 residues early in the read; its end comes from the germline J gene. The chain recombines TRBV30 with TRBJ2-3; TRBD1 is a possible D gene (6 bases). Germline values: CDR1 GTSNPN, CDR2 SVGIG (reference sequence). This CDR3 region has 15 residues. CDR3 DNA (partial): TGTGCCTGGAGTTGGCCAGGGGCGTACCAAGAGACG. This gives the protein CAWSWPGAYQET. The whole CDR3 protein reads CAWSWPGAYQETQYF.

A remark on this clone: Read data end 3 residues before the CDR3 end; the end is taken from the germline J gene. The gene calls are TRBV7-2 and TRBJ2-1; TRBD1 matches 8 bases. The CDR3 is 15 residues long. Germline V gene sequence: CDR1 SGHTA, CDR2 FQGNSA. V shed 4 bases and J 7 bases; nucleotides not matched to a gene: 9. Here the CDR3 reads CASSSRQGSTNEQFF. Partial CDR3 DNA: TGTGCCAGCAGCTCCCGACAGGGGAGTACGAATGAG.

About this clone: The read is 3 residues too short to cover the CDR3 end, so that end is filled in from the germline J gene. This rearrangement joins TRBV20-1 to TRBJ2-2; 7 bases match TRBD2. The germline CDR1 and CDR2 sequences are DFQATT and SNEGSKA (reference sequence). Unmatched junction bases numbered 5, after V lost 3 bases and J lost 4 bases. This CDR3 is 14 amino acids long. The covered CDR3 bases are TGCAGTGCTAGGGAAAGCGGGACCACCGGGGAG. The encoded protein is CSARESGTTGE. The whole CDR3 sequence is CSARESGTTGELFF.

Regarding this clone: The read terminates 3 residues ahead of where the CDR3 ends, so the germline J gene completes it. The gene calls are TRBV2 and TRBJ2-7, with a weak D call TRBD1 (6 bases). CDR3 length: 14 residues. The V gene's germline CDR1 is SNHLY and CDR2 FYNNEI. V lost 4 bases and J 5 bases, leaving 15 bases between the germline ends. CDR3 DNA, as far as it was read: TGTGCCAGCAGTGTTGGCAGGGGACCCCACGAG. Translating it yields CASSVGRGPHE. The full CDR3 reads CASSVGRGPHEQYF.

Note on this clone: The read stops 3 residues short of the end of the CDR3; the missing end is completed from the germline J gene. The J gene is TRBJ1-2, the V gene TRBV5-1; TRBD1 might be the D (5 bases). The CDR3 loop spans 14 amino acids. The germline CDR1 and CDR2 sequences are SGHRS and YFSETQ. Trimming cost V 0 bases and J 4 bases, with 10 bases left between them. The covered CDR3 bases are TGCGCCAGCAGCTTGGACAGCCAGGGCTATGGC. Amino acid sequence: CASSLDSQGYG. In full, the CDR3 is CASSLDSQGYGYTF.

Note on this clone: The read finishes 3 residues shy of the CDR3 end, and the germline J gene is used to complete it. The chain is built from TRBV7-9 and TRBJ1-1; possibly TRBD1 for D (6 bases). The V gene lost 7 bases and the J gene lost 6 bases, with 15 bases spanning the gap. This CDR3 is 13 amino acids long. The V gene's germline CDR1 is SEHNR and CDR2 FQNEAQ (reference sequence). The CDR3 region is CASTKQGGPEAFF. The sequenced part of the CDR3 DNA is TGTGCCAGCACCAAACAGGGAGGGCCTGAA.

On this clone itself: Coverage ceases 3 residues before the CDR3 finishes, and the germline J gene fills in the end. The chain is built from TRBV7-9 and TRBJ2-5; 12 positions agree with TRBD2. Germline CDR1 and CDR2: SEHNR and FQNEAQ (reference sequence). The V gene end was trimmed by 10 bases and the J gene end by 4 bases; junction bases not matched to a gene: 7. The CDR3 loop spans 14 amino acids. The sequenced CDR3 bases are TGTGCCACCGTCGGGACTAGCGGGTTAGAGACC. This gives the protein CATVGTSGLET. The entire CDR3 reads CATVGTSGLETQYF. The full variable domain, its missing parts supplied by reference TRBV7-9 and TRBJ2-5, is DTGVSQNPRHKITKRGQNVTFRCDPISEHNRLYWYRQTLGQGPEFLTYFQNEAQLEKSRLLSDRFSAERPKGSFSTLEIQRTEQGDSAMYLCATVGTSGLETQYFGPGTRLLVL.

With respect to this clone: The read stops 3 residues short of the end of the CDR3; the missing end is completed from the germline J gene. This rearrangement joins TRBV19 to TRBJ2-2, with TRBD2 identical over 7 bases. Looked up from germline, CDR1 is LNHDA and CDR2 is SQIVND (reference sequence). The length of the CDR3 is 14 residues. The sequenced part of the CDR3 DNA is TGTGCCAGTAGTTTTTTCGGGACTAATGAAAAG. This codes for CASSFFGTNEK. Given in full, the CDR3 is CASSFFGTNEKLFF.

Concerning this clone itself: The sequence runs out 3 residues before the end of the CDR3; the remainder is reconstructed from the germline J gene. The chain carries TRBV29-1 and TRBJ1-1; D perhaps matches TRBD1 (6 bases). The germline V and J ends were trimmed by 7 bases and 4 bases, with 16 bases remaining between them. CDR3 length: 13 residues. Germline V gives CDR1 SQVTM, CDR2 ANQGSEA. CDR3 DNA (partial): TGCAGCGCCTACAGGGACGAGGTCACTGAA. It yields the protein CSAYRDEVTE. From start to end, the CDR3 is CSAYRDEVTEAFF.

The CDR3 reads CAWNRGIGLAGKTDTQYF. The covered CDR3 bases are TGTGCCTGGAATAGAGGTATCGGACTAGCGGGGAAAACAGATACG. The rearrangement uses TRBV30 and TRBJ2-3, with 12 positions matching TRBD2. The read falls 3 residues short of the CDR3 end, and the missing part is taken from the germline J gene. Trimming cost V 4 bases and J 3 bases; bases outside gene matches: 14. Germline values: CDR1 GTSNPN, CDR2 SVGIG (reference sequence). The CDR3 sequence is 18 residues long.

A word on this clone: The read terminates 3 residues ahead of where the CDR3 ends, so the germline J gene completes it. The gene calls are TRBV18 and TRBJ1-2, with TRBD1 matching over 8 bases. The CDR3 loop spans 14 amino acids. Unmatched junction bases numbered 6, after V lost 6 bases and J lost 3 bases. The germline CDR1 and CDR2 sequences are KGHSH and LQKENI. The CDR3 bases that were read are TGTGCCAGCTCCCTGGACAGGGCAGACTATGGC. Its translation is CASSLDRADYG. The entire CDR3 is CASSLDRADYGYTF. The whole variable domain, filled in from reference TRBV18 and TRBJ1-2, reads NAGVMQNPRHLVRRRGQEARLRCSPMKGHSHVYWYRQLPEEGLKFMVYLQKENIIDESGMPKERFSAEFPKEGPSILRIQQVVRGDSAAYFCASSLDRADYGYTFGSGTRLTVV.

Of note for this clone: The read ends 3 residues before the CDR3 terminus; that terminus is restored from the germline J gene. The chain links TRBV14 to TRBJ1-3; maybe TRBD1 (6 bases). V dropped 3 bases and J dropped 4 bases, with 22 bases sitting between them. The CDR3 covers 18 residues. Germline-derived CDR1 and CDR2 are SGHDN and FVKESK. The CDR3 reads CASSQRGGAGYGGNTIYF. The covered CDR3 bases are TGTGCCAGCAGCCAGAGAGGGGGGGCGGGATATGGGGGAAACACC.

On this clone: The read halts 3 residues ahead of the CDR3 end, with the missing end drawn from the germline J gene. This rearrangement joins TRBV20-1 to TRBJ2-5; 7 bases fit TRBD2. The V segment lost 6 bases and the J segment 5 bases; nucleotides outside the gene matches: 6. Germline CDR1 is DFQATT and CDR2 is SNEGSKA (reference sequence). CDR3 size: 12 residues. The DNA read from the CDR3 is TGCAGTGCCACCCCACTAGCGGAGACC. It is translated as CSATPLAET. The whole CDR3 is CSATPLAETQYF.

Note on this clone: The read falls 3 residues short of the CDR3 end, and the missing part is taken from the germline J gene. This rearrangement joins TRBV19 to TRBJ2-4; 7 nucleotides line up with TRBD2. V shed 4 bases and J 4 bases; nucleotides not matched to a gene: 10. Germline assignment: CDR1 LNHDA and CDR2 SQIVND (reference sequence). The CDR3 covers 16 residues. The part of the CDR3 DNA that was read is TGTGCCAGTAGTACGTCAGGGAGGGGAAGGAAAAACATT. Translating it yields CASSTSGRGRKNI. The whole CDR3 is CASSTSGRGRKNIQYF.

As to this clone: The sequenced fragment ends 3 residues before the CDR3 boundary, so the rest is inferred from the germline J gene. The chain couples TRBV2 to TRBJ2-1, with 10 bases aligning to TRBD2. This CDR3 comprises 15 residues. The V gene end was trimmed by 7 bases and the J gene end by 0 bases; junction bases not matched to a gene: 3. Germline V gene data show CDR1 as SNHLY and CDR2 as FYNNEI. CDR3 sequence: CASTWTSGSYNEQFF. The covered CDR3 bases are TGTGCCAGCACGTGGACTAGCGGCTCCTACAATGAG. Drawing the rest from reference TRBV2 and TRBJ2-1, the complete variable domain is EPEVTQTPSHQVTQMGQEVILRCVPISNHLYFYWYRQILGQKVEFLVSFYNNEISEKSEIFDDQFSVERPDGSNFTLKIRSTKLEDSAMYFCASTWTSGSYNEQFFGPGTRLTVL.

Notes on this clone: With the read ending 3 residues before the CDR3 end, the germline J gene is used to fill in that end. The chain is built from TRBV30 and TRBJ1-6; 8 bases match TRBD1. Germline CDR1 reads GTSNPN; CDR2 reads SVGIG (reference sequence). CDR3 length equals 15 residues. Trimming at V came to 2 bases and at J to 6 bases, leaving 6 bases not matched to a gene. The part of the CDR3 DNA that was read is TGTGCCTGGAGTAGACGGACAGGGATTAATTCACCC. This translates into CAWSRRTGINSP. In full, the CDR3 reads CAWSRRTGINSPLHF.

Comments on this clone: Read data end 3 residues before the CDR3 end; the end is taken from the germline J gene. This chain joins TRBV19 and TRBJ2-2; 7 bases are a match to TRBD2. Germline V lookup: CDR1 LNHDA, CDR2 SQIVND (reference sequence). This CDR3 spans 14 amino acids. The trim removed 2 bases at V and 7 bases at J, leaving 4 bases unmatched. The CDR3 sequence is CASSIRLAIGELFF. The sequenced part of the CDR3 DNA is TGTGCCAGTAGTATAAGACTAGCAATCGGGGAG.

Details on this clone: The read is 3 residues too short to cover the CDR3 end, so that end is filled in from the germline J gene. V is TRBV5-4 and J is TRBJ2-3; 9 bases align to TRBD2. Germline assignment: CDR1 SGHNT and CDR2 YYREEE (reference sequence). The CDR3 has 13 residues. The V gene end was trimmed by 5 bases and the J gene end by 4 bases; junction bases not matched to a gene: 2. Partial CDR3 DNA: TGTGCCAGCAGAGTAGCGGGAGCAGATACG. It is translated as CASRVAGADT. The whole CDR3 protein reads CASRVAGADTQYF.

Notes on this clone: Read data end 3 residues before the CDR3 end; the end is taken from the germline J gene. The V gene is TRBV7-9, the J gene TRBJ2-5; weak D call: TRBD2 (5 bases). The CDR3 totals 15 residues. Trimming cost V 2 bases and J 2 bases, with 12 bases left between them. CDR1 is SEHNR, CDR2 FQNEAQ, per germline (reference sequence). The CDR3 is CASSLFSALQETQYF. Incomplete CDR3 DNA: TGTGCCAGCAGCTTATTTAGCGCGCTGCAAGAGACC.

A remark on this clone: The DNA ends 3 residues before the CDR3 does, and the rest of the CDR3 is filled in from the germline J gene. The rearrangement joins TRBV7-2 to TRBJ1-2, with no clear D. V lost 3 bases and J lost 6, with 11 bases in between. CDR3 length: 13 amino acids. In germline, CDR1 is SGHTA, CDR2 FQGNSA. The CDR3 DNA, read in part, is TGTGCCAGCAGCTTGACCCGGGGAGATGGC. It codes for CASSLTRGDG. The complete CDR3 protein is CASSLTRGDGYTF. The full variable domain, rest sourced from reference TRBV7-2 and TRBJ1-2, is GAGVSQSPSNKVTEKGKDVELRCDPISGHTALYWYRQSLGQGLEFLIYFQGNSAPDKSGLPSDRFSAERTGGSVSTLTIQRTQQEDSAVYLCASSLTRGDGYTFGSGTRLTVV.